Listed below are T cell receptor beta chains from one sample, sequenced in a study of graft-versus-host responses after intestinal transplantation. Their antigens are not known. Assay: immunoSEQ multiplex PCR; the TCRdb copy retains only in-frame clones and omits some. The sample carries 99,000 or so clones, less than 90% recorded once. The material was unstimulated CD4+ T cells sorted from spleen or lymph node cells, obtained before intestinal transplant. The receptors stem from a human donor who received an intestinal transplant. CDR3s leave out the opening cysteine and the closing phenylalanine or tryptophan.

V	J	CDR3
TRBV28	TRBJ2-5	ASSFGGQETQY
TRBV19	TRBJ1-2	ARREGYT
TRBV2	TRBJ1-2	ASLRDYGYT
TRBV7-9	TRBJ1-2	ASSLSSLLNYGYT
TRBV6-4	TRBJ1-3	ATRGLQDISRSGNTIY
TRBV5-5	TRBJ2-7	ASSFPGYEQY
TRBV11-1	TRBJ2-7	ASSRRSSYEQY
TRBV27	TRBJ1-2	ASSSSGGAYGYT
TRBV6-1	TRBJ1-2	ASSIDGGGRGYT
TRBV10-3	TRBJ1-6	AISESGHPSSYNSPLH
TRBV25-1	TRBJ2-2	ASSTTGRTGGFGELF
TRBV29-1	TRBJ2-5	SVFRSQETQY
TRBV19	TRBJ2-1	ASSIVRGGYNEQF
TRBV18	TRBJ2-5	ASSPGVRQETQY
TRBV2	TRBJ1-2	ASRIGVGGTNYGYT
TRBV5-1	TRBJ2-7	ASSLAGTGGAEEQY
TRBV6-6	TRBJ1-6	ASSPQGSSPLH
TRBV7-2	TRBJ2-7	ASSLSAGPYEQY
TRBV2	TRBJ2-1	ASSRQGARNEQF
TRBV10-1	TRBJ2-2	ASSLSGGSGELF
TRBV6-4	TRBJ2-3	ASSRTGNTDTQY
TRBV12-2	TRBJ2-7	ASRLGWCGQY
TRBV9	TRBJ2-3	ASSVGGGALHTQY
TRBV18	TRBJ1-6	ASSPGGNDSPLH
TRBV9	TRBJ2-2	ASTRQDDTGELF
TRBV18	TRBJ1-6	ASSGRANYNSPLH
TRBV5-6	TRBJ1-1	ASSLVGTGVNTEAF
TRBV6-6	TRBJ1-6	ASSYFLHSPLH
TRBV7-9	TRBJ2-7	ASSLLGSSYEQY
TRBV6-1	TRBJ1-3	ASNNGLGSGNTIY
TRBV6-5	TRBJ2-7	ASRKAVERNEQY